This T cell receptor (beta chain) was retrieved from a study of Ad26.COV2.S vaccination and SARS-CoV-2 variants. About the study: Of the COV1001 trial arms, the Ad26.COV2.S arm included the donor. Study outcomes and limitations: Marked by substantial breadth, spike-specific CD8+ and CD4+ T cell responses were reportedly seen after vaccination.

Concerning this clone itself: The antigen is unknown.

The CDR3 loop spans 14 amino acids. From germline, CDR1 is MDHEN and CDR2 SYDVKM. Trimming left V 2 bases short and J 2 bases short, with 9 bases between. Libraries were prepared by immunoSEQ multiplex PCR; TCRdb keeps only in-frame clonotypes and omits some of them. Of about 440,000 clones detected, less than 95% appear once; the ten largest clones hold around 4.5%. The treatment: some 20 received Ad26.COV2.S at low or high dose, single or two shots; several received placebo; per-sample allocation not given. The samples were gathered on day 63 after the first injection of vaccine or placebo. At a Boston site, the person donating was an adult of 18-55 years. An Ad26 vector that expressed Wuhan-strain SARS-CoV-2 spike constituted the vaccine.

The chain is built from TRBV28 and TRBJ2-5; D gene ambiguous. The TCR originated in a person between 18 and 65 years old who received the Ad26.COV2.S COVID-19 vaccine or a placebo. Sequenced here: peripheral blood, sampled in a trial of Ad26.COV2.S vaccine versus placebo. The DNA for the CDR3 is TGTGCCAGCAGTTTACAGGCGCATCAAGAGACCCAGTACTTC. Its protein is CASSLQAHQETQYF. The entire variable domain, with the rest obtained from reference TRBV28 and TRBJ2-5, is as follows: DVKVTQSSRYLVKRTGEKVFLECVQDMDHENMFWYRQDPGLGLRLIYFSYDVKMKEKGDIPEGYSVSREKKERFSLILESASTNQTSMYLCASSLQAHQETQYFGPGTRLLVL.